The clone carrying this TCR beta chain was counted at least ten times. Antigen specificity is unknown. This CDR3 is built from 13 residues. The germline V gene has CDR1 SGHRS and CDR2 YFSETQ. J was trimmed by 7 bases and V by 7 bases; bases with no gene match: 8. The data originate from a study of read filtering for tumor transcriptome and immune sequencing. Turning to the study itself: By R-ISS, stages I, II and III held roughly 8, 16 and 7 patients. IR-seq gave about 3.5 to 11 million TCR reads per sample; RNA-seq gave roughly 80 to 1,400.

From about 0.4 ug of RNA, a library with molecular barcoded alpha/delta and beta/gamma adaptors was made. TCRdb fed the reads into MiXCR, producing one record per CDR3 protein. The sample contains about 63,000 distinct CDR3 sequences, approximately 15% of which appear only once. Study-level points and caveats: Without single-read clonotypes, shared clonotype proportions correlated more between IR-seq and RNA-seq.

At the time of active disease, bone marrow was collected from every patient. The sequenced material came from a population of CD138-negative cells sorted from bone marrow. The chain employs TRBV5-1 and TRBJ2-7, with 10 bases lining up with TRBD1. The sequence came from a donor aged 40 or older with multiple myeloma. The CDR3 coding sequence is TGCGCCAGCGGCAACCGGGACAGGGGAGAGCAGTACTTC. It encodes CASGNRDRGEQYF.